This T cell receptor (beta chain) originates from a study of OX40 agonist ivuxolimab in advanced cancers. In terms of the full investigation: Ivuxolimab, which targeted the costimulatory receptor OX40 (CD134), was an agonistic, fully human IgG2 monoclonal antibody. Intravenous ivuxolimab was administered to patients every 2 weeks at six dose levels: 0.01, 0.1, 0.3, 1.5, 3 and 10 mg/kg. Of the approximately 50 dose-escalation patients, hepatocellular carcinoma was present in approximately 20, melanoma in some 15, renal cell carcinoma in 9 and head and neck cancer in 9. A male proportion of around 83% and a mean age of 60 years, ranging from 23 to 79, were recorded for the dose-escalation cohort. Patients were allowed to have had prior anti-PD-1, anti-PD-L1 or anti-CTLA-4 therapy, and approximately 40% of the dose-escalation patients had previously received checkpoint inhibitors. Partial responses occurred in three dose-escalation patients: two with cutaneous melanoma and one with hepatocellular carcinoma. Peripheral TCRbeta sequencing aimed to test whether ivuxolimab altered TCR sequence diversity and caused clonal T-cell expansion. The monotherapy dose-escalation portion (N = 52 patients) of the phase I ivuxolimab trial is reported in the paper.

To sequence the TCRbeta CDR3 region, genomic DNA was isolated from the sorted cells. The immunoSEQ Assay was used for sequencing of TCRbeta CDR3 regions. As stored in TCRdb, this immuneACCESS dataset retains in-frame rearrangements with V and J assigned. A fraction of the clones does not appear; measured against another copy, unresolved V genes explain less than half of the discrepancy, and the remainder lacks a known reason. The sample has 65,000 to 75,000 clones on record, roughly nine tenths of them singletons. Jointly, the top ten make up over 3% of the sample. Results the study describes overall, beyond this receptor: At doses of 0.1 to 3.0 mg/kg, clonal expansion of both CD4+ and CD8+ T cells in blood was seen between baseline and week 6. Low levels of normalized T-cell clonal expansion were also seen in some patients who did not respond. After ivuxolimab, more expanded clones were found on average in CD8+ T cells than in CD4+ T cells. In the 0.1-3.0 mg/kg groups, partial responders were among the patients with the lowest normalized peripheral clonal expansion, particularly in CD8+ T cells. Antigen specificity was not determined for the clonally expanded peripheral T cells.

Comment on this clone: The antigen this receptor binds is unknown. No base quality values were provided; no much bigger clone lies one nucleotide off.

The CDR3 holds 14 amino acids from the cysteine to the phenylalanine. Only CDR3 DNA remains: 42 bases, in frame from the first base. V sheds 7 bases and J sheds 2 bases, leaving 14 bases between their ends. Via the germline V gene, CDR1 is SNHLY and CDR2 FYNNEI. Patients with a history of autoimmune disease or receiving systemic immunosuppression were excluded from the trial. In every dose cohort, peripheral blood was drawn for TCR sequencing at baseline, cycle 4 day 1, and cycle 7 day 1. The samples were taken from a phase I, first-in-human, multicenter, open-label dose-escalation trial of ivuxolimab. Adults with locally advanced or metastatic melanoma, renal cell carcinoma, hepatocellular carcinoma or head and neck squamous cell carcinoma were enrolled in the trial. CD4+ and CD8+ T cells were sorted separately from peripheral blood before TCR sequencing.

The source material was CD4+ or CD8+ T cells sorted from blood, sampled in a trial of the OX40 agonist ivuxolimab. This sequence was found in an adult with an advanced solid tumor such as melanoma, head and neck, liver or kidney cancer. This chain is built from TRBV2 and TRBJ1-1, with an unclear D gene assignment. The CDR3 reads CASTLYVGNTEAFF. The DNA sequence is TGTGCCAGCACCCTTTACGTCGGAAACACTGAAGCTTTCTTT.